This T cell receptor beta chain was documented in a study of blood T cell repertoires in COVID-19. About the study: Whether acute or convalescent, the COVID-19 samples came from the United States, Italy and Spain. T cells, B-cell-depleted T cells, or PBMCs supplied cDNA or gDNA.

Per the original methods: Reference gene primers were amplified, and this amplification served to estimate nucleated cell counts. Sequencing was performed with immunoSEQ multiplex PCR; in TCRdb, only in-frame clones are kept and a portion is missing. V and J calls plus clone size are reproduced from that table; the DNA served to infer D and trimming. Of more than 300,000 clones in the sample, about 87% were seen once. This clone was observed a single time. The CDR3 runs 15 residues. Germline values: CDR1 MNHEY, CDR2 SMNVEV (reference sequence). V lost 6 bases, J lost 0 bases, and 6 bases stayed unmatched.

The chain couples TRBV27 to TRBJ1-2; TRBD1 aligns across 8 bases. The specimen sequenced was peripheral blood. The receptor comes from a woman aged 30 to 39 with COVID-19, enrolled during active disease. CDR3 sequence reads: CASRRTGMANYGYTF. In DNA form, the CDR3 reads TGTGCCAGCAGACGGACAGGGATGGCTAACTATGGCTACACCTTC.